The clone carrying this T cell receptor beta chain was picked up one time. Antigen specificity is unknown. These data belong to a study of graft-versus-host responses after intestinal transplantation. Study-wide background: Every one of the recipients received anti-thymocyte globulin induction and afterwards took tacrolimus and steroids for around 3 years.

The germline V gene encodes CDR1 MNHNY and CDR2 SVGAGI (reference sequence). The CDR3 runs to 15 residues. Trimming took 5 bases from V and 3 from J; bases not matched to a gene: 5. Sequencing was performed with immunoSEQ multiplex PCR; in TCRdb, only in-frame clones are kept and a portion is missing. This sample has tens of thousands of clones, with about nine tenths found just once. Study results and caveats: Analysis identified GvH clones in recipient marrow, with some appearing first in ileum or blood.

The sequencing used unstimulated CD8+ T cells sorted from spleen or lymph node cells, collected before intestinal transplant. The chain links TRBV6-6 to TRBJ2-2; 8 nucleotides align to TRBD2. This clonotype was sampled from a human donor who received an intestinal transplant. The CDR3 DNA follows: TGTGCCAGCAGTACCGGGAGGGCGGACACCGGGGAGCTGTTTTTT. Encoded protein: CASSTGRADTGELFF.